This entry concerns a single T cell receptor beta chain. The sample comes from a study of blood T cell repertoires in COVID-19. Using immunoSEQ multiplex PCR, the repertoire was profiled, and TCRdb retains in-frame clones only, with some absent. In the table there are about 130,000 clones, approximately 77% of which are singletons. The ends lost 5 bases at V and 7 bases at J; junction bases unmatched: 7. CDR3 length: 16 amino acids. From germline, CDR1 is SGHTA and CDR2 FQGTGA. The chain carries TRBV7-3 and TRBJ2-3; 15 bases are a match to TRBD2. This receptor was taken from a man older than 75 with acute or convalescent COVID-19. Material for sequencing was peripheral blood. The CDR3 DNA reads TGTGCCAGCAGCCTAGGACTAGCGGGGGGGCGGAATACGCAGTATTTT. This translates into CASSLGLAGGRNTQYF.